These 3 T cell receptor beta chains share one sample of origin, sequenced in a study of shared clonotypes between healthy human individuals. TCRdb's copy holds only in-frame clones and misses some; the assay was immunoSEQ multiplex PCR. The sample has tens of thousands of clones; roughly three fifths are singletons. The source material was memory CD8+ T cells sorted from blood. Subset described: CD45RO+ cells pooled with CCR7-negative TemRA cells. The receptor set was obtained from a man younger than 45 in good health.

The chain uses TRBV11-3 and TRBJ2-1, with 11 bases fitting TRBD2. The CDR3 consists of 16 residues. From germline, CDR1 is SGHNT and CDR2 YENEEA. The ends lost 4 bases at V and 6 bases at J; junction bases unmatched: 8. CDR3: CASSSQTSGSPNEQFF. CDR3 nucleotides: TGTGCCAGCAGCTCCCAAACTAGCGGGAGCCCCAATGAGCAGTTCTTC.

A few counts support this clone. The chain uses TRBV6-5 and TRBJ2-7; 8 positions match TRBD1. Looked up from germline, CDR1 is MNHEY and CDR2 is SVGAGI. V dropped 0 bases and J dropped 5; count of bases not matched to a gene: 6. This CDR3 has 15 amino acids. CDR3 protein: CASSYSQDRVHEQYF. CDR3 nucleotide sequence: TGTGCCAGCAGTTACTCACAGGACAGGGTCCACGAGCAGTACTTC.

The CDR3: CAISESNEVADTDTQYF. CDR3 bases: TGTGCCATCAGTGAGTCGAACGAGGTAGCCGACACAGATACGCAGTATTTT. V and J are TRBV10-3 and TRBJ2-3, with D unresolved. Germline CDR1 and CDR2: ENHRY and SYGVKD. Deletions cut 0 bases from V and 2 bases from J, with 15 bases between. This CDR3 comprises 17 residues.